This T cell receptor (beta chain) was sequenced for a study of CD8 T cells in ankylosing spondylitis. Regarding the study as a whole: Disease-linked clones were CD8+ and relatively rare in peripheral blood. Seemingly characteristic of ankylosing spondylitis blood was a TCR beta motif consisting of 7 or 8 highly homologous variants.

The sample holds many counts of this clonotype. Its antigen remains unknown. Generation of TCR beta libraries employed quantitative 5'-RACE incorporating molecular barcodes. TCRdb used MiXCR to reprocess the 5' RACE reads, holding one entry per CDR3 protein. The data show more than 650,000 distinct CDR3 sequences, with about 11% seen just once and 0.45% to 0.6% held by the top ten. The CDR3 has 15 amino acids. Trimming took 10 bases from V and 4 from J, leaving 20 bases between them. The germline V gene has CDR1 SGHRS and CDR2 YFSETQ. The sample was blood, either unsorted or a sorted T cell fraction (not recorded which). The source is a male donor with ankylosing spondylitis. The rearrangement uses TRBV5-1 and TRBJ2-2; either TRBD1 or TRBD2 may fit D (5 bases each). CDR3 DNA sequence: TGCGCCTCCAAAAACTCAGGGACGGGCACCGGGGAGCTGTTTTTT. It yields the protein CASKNSGTGTGELFF.